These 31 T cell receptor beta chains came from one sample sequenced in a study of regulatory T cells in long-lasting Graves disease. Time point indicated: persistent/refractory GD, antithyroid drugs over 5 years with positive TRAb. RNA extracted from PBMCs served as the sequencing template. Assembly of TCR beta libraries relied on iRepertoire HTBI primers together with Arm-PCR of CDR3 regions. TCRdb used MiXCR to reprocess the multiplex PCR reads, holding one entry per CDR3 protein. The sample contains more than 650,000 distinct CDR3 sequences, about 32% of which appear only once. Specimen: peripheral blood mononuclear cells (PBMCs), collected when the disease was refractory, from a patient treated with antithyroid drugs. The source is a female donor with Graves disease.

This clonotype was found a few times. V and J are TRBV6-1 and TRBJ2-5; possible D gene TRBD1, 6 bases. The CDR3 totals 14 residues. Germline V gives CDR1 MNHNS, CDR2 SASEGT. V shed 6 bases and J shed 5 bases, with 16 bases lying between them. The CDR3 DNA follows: TGTGCCAGCAGGAAAACAGGGTTCCCGGAGACCCAGTACTTC. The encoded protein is CASRKTGFPETQYF.

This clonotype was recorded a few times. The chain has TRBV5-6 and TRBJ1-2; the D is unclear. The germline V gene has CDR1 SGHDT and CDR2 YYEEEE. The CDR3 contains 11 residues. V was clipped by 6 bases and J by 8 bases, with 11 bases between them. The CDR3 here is CASNSPGGYTF. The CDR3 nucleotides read TGTGCCAGCAACTCCCCCGGGGGCTACACCTTC.

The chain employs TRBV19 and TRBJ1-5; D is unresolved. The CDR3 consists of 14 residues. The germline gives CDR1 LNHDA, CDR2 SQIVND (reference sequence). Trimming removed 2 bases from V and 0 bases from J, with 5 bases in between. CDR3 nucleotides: TGTGCCAGTAGTATACAGGCTAGCAATCAGCCCCAGCATTTT. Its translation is CASSIQASNQPQHF. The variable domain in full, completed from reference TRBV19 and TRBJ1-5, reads DGGITQSPKYLFRKEGQNVTLSCEQNLNHDAMYWYRQDPGQGLRLIYYSQIVNDFQKGDIAEGYSVSREKKESFPLTVTSAQKNPTAFYLCASSIQASNQPQHFGDGTRLSIL.

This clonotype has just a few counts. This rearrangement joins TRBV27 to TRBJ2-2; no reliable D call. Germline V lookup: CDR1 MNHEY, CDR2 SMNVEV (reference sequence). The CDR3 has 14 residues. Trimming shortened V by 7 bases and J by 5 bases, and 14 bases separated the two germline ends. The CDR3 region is CASKGPGRTGELFF. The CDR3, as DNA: TGTGCCAGCAAAGGCCCCGGACGGACCGGGGAGCTGTTTTTT.

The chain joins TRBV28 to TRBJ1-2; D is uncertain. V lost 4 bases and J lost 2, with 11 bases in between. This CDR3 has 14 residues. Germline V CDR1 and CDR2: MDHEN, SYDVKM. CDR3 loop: CASSYSGRNYGYTF. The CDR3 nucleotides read TGTGCCAGCAGTTACTCGGGCAGGAACTATGGCTACACCTTC.

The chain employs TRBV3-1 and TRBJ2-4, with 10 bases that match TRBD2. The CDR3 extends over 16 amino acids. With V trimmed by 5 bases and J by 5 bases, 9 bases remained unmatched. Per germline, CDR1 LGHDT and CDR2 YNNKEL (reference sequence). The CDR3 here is CASSTRLAGVENIQYF. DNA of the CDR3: TGTGCCAGCAGCACCCGGCTAGCGGGGGTCGAAAACATTCAGTACTTC.

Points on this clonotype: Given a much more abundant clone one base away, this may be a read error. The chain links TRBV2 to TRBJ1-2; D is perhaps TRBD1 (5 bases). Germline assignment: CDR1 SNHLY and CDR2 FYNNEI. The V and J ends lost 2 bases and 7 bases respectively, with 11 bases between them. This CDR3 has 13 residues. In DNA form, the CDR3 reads TGTGCCAGCAGTGAACCGGACAAGGTTGGCTACACCTTC. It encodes CASSEPDKVGYTF.

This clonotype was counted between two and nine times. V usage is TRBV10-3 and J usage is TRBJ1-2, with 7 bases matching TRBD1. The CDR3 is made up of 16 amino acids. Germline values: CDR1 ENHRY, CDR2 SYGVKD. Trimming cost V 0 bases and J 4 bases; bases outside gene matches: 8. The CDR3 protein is CAISESTGNDAYGYTF. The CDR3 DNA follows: TGTGCCATCAGTGAGTCGACAGGGAACGATGCCTATGGCTACACCTTC.

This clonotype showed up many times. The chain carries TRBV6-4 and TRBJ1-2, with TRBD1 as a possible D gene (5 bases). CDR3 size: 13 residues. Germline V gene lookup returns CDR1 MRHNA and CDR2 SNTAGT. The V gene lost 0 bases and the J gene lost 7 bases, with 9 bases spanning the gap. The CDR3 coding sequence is TGTGCCAGCAGTGACTCGGGGGGTTTTGGCTACACCTTC. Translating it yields CASSDSGGFGYTF.

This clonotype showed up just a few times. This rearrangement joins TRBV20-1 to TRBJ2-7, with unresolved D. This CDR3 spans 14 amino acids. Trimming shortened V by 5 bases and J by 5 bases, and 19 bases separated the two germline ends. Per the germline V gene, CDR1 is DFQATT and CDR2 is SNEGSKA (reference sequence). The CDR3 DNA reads TGCAGTGCTGAATCCTACACAAGTGACAACGAGCAGTACTTC. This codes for CSAESYTSDNEQYF.

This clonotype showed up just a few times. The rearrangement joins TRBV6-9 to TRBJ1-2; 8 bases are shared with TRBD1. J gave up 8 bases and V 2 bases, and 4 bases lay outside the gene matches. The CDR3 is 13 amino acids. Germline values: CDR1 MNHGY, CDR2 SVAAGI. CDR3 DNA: TGTGCCAGCAGTTATAGGACAGGGAACGGCTACACCTTC. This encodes CASSYRTGNGYTF.

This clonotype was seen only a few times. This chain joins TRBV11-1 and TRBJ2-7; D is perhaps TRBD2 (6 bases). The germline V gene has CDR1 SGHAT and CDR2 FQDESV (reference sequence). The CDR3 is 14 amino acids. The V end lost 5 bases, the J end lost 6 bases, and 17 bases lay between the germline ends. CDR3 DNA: TGTGCCAGCAGCCCCAGCGCAGGGAGGTTCGAGCAGTACTTC. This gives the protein CASSPSAGRFEQYF.

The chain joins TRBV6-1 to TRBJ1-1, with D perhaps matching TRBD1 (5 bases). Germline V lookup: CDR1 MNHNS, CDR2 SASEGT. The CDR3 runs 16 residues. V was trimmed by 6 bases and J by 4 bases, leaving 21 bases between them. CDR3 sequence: CASSSDLRAWGTEAFF. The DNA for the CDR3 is TGTGCCAGCAGCTCCGATCTCAGGGCGTGGGGCACTGAAGCTTTCTTT.

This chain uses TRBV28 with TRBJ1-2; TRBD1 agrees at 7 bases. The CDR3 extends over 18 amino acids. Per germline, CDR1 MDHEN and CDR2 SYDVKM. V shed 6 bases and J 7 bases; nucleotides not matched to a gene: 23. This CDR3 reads CASSLKGQAGAYWGGYTF. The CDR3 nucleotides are TGTGCCAGCAGCTTGAAAGGACAGGCGGGCGCTTACTGGGGTGGCTACACCTTC.

CDR3 sequence reads: CATSDSGQVPQHF. CDR3 bases: TGTGCCACCAGTGATTCAGGGCAGGTGCCCCAGCATTTT. This chain connects TRBV24-1 to TRBJ1-5; D is possibly TRBD1 (5 bases). Germline V gives CDR1 KGHDR, CDR2 SFDVKD. The CDR3 spans 13 residues. V was pared by 2 bases and J by 9 bases, with 10 bases between.

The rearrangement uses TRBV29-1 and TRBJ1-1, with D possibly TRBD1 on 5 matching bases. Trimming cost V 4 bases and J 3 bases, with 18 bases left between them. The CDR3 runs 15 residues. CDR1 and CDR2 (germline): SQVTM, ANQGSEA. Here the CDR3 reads CSVALPGGRDTEAFF. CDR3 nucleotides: TGCAGCGTTGCCCTCCCGGGGGGTAGGGACACTGAAGCTTTCTTT.

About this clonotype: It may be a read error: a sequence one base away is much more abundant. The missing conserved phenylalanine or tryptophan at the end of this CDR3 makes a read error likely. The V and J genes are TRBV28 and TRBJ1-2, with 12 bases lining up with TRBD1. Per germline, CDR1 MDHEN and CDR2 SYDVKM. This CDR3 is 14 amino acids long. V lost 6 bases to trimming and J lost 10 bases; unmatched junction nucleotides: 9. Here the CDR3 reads CASSQHGTGGFYTS. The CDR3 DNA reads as TGTGCCAGCAGCCAACACGGGACAGGGGGCTTCTACACCTCC.

The CDR3, as DNA: TGTGCCAGCAGCCAAAGTCGACTCACTGGAAACACCATATATTTT. Translated, it gives CASSQSRLTGNTIYF. This chain links TRBV3-1 with TRBJ1-3; D is ambiguous. The CDR3 sequence is 15 residues long. The V gene's germline CDR1 is LGHDT and CDR2 YNNKEL (reference sequence). V lost 2 bases to trimming and J lost 2 bases, with 10 bases between them.

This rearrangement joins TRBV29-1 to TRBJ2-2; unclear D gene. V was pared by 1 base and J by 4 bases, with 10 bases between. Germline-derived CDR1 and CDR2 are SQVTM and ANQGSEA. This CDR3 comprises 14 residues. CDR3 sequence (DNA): TGCAGCGTTGAAGGGCTCAGGCGCACCGGGGAGCTGTTTTTT. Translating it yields CSVEGLRRTGELFF.

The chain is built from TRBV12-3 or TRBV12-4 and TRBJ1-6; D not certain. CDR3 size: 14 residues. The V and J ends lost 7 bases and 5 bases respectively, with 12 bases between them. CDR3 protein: CASIQDGNNSPLHF. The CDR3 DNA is TGTGCCAGCATCCAGGACGGGAATAATTCACCCCTCCACTTT.

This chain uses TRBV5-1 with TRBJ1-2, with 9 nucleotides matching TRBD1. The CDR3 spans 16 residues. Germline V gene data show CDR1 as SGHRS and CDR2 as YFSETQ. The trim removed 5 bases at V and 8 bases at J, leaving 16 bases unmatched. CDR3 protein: CASSVGTGITMEGYTF. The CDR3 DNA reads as TGCGCCAGCAGTGTGGGGACAGGGATAACTATGGAGGGCTACACCTTC.

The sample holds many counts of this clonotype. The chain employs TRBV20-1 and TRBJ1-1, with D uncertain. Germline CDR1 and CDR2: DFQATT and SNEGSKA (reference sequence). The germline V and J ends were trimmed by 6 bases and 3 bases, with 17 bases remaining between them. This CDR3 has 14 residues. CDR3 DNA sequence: TGCAGTGCCCCTAGATCGGGGTGGGACACTGAAGCTTTCTTT. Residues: CSAPRSGWDTEAFF.

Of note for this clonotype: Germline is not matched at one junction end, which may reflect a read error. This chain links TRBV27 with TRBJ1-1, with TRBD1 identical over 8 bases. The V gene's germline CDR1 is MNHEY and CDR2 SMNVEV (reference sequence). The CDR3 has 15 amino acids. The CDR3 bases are TGTGCCGGCAGTAGGAGGACAGGGTCGGGCACTGAAGCTTTCTTT. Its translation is CAGSRRTGSGTEAFF.

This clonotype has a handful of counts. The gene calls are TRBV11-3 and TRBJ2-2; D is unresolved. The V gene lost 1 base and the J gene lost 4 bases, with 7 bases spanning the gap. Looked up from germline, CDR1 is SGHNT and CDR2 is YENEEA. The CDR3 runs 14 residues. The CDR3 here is CASSLGSVTGELFF. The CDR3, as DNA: TGTGCCAGCAGCTTAGGATCAGTCACCGGGGAGCTGTTTTTT.

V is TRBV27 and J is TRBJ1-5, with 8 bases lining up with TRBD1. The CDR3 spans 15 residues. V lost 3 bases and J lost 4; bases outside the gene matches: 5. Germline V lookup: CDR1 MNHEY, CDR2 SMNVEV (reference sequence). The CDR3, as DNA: TGTGCCAGCAGTTTTATCGGGACAGGTAATCAGCCCCAGCATTTT. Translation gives CASSFIGTGNQPQHF.

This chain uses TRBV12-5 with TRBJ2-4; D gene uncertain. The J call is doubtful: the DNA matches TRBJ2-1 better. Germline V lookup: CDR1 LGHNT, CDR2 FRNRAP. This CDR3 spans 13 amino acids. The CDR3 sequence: CASGLIRHGEQFF. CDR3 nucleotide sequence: TGTGCTAGTGGTTTGATCCGTCATGGTGAGCAGTTCTTC.

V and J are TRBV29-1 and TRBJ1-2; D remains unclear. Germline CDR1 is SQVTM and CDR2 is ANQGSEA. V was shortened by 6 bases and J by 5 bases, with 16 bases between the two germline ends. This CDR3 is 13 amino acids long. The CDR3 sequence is CSVDGLSPYGYTF. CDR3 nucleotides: TGCAGCGTGGACGGCTTGAGCCCTTATGGCTACACCTTC.

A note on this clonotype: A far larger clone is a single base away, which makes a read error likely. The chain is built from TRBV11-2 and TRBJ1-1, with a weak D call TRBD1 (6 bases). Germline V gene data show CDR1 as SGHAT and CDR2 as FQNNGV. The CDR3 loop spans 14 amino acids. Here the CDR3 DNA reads TGTGCCAACAGCTTAGGGGGGGGGAACACTGAAGCTTTCTTT. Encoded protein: CANSLGGGNTEAFF. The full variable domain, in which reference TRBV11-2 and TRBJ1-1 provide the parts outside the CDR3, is EAGVAQSPRYKIIEKRQSVAFWCNPISGHATLYWYQQILGQGPKLLIQFQNNGVVDDSQLPKDRFSAERLKGVDSTLKIQPAKLEDSAVYLCANSLGGGNTEAFFGQGTRLTVV.

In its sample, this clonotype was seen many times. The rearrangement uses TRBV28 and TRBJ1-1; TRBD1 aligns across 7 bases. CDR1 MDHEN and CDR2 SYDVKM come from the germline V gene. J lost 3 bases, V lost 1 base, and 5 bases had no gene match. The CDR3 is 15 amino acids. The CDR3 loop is CASSLSSGGYTEAFF. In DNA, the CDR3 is TGTGCCAGCAGTTTATCATCAGGGGGGTACACTGAAGCTTTCTTT.

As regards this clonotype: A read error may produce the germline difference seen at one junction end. CDR3 sequence (DNA): TGTGCCAGCAGACTGGACCAGAACACTGAAGCTTCCTTT. Residues: CASRLDQNTEASF. The chain uses TRBV7-9 and TRBJ1-1; D gene ambiguous. Germline loops: CDR1 SEHNR, CDR2 FQNEAQ (reference sequence). There are 13 residues in the CDR3. The entire variable domain, with the rest obtained from reference TRBV7-9 and TRBJ1-1, is as follows: DTGVSQNPRHKITKRGQNVTFRCDPISEHNRLYWYRQTLGQGPEFLTYFQNEAQLEKSRLLSDRFSAERPKGSFSTLEIQRTEQGDSAMYLCASRLDQNTEASFGQGTRLTVV.

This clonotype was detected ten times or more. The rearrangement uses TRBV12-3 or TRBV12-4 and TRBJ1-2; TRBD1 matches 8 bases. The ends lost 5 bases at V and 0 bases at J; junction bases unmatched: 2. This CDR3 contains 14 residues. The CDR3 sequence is CASSRTGSNYGYTF. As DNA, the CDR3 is TGTGCCAGCAGTAGGACAGGGTCTAACTATGGCTACACCTTC.